This T cell receptor (beta chain) is drawn from a study of blood T cells in healthy people across ages. Study as a whole: Researchers report that template switching captured about one barcoded beta molecule per two T cells.

The CDR3 loop spans 15 amino acids. Germline V lookup: CDR1 LGHNA, CDR2 YSLEER. Study-wide results and caveats: PBMCs that were unsorted prevented a conclusive naive versus antigen-experienced comparison.

Points on this clonotype: The antigen is undetermined. Relative to the germline gene, one junction end is altered; a read error may explain this.

A second roughly 6 to 11 cycle PCR used barcoded and J-beta primers. Every single cDNA molecule received a tag from a template-switch adaptor with 12 random nucleotides. TCRdb fed the 5' RACE reads into MiXCR, producing one record per CDR3 protein. The data show approximately 690,000 distinct CDR3 sequences, with 40% to 50% seen just once and around 32% held by the top ten. Those donating, healthy Caucasian individuals from Russia, were aged roughly 6 to 90. The sequence came from a man at least 80 years old in good health. The V gene is TRBV4-3, the J gene TRBJ2-2, with TRBD1 matching over 8 bases. Sequencing was performed on blood. The CDR3 reads CASNPRTGSTRELFF. CDR3 DNA: TGCGCCAGCAACCCTAGGACAGGGTCCACCCGGGAGCTGTTTTTT.